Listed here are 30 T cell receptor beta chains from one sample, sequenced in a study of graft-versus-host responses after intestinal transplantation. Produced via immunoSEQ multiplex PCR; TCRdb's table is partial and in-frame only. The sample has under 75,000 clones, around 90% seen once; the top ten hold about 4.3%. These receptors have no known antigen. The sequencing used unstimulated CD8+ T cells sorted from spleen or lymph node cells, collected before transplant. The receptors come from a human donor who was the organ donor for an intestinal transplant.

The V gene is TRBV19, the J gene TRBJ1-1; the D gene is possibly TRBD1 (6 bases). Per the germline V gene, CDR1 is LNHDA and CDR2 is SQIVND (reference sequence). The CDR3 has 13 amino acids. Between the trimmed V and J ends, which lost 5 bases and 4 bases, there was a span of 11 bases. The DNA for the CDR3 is TGTGCCAGTAGTCCGGGCAGGGGCACTGAAGCTTTCTTT. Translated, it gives CASSPGRGTEAFF.

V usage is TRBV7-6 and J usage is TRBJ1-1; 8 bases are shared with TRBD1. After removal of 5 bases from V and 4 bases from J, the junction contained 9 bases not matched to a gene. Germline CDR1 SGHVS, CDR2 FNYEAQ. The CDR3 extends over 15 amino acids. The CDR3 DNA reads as TGTGCCAGCAGCCCCCTTCAGGGGGCAGGCACTGAAGCTTTCTTT. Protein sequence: CASSPLQGAGTEAFF.

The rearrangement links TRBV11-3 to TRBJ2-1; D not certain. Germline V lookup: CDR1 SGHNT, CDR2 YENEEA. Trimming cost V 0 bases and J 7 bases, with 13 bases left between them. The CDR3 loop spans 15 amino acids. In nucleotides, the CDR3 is TGTGCCAGCAGCTTAGACCAACATCCCAGAAATGAGCAGTTCTTC. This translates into CASSLDQHPRNEQFF.

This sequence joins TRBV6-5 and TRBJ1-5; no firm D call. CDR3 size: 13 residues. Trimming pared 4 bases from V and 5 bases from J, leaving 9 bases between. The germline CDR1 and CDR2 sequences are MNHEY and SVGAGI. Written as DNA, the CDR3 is TGTGCCAGCAGTTCCCATGAGGATCAGCCCCAGCATTTT. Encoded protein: CASSSHEDQPQHF.

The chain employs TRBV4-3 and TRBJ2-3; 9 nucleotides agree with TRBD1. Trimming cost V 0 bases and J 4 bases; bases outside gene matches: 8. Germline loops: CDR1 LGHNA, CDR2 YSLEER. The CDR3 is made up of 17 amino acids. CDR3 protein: CASSQEGDREAPDTQYF. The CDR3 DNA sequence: TGCGCCAGCAGCCAAGAGGGGGACAGGGAAGCCCCAGATACGCAGTATTTT.

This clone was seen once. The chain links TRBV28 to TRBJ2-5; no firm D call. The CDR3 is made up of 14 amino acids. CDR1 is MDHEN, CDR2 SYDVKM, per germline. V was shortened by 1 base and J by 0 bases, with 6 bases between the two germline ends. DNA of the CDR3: TGTGCCAGCAGTTTATTTCGGTACCAAGAGACCCAGTACTTC. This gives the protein CASSLFRYQETQYF. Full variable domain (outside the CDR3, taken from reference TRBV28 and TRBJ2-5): DVKVTQSSRYLVKRTGEKVFLECVQDMDHENMFWYRQDPGLGLRLIYFSYDVKMKEKGDIPEGYSVSREKKERFSLILESASTNQTSMYLCASSLFRYQETQYFGPGTRLLVL.

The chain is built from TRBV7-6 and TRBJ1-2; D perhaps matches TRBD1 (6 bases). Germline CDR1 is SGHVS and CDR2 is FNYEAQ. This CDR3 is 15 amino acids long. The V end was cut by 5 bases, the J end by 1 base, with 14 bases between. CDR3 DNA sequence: TGTGCCAGCAGCCCTTCGGGGGGCCTTAACTATGGCTACACCTTC. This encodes CASSPSGGLNYGYTF.

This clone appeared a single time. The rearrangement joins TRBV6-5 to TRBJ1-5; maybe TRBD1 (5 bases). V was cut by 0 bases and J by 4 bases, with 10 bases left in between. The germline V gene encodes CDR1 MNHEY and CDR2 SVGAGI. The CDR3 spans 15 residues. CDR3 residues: CASSYSAGENQPQHF. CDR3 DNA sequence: TGTGCCAGCAGTTACTCGGCGGGGGAAAATCAGCCCCAGCATTTT.

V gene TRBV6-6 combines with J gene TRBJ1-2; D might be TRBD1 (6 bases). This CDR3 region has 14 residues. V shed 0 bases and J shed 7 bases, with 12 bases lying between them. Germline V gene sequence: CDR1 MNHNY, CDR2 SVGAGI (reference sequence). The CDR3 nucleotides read TGTGCCAGCAGTTACTCGGGGGGGGGCCGTGGCTACACCTTC. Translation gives CASSYSGGGRGYTF.

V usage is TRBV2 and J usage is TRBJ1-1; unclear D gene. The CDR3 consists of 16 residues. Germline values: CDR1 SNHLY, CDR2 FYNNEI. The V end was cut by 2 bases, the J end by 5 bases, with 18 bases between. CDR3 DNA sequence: TGTGCCAGCAGTGAACCTTTCACGCCGACGGGGACTGAAGCTTTCTTT. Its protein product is CASSEPFTPTGTEAFF.

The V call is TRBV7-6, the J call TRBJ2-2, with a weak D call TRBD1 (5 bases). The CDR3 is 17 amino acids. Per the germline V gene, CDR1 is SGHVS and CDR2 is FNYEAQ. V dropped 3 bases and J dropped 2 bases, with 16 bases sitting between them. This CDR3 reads CASSLLVQDTNTGELFF. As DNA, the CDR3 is TGTGCCAGCAGCTTGCTGGTCCAGGACACTAACACCGGGGAGCTGTTTTTT.

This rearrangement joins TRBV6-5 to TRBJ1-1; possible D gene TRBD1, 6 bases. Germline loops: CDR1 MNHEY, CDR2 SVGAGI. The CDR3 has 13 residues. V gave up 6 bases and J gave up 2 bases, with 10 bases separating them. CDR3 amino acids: CASRGTPNTEAFF. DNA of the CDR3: TGTGCCAGCAGGGGGACACCCAACACTGAAGCTTTCTTT.

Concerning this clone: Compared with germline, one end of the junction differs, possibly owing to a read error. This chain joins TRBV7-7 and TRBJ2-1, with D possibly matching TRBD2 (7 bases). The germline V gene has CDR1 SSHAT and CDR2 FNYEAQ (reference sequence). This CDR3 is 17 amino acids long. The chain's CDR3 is CASSPFRAGASYNEQFF. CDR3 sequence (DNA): TGTGCTAGCAGTCCCTTTCGGGCGGGGGCCTCCTACAATGAGCAGTTCTTC.

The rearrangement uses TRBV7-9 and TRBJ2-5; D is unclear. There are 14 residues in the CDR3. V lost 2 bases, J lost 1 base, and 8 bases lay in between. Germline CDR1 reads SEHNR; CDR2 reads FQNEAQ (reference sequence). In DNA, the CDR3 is TGTGCCAGCAGCTTATCCGGAGTCCAAGAGACCCAGTACTTC. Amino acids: CASSLSGVQETQYF. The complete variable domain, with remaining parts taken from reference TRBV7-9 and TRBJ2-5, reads DTGVSQNPRHKITKRGQNVTFRCDPISEHNRLYWYRQTLGQGPEFLTYFQNEAQLEKSRLLSDRFSAERPKGSFSTLEIQRTEQGDSAMYLCASSLSGVQETQYFGPGTRLLVL.

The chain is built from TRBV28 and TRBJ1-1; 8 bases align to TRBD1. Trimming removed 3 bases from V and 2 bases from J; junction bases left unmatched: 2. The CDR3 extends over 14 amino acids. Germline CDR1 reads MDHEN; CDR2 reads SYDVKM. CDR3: CASSFSGGNTEAFF. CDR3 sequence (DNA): TGTGCCAGCAGTTTCTCAGGGGGCAACACTGAAGCTTTCTTT. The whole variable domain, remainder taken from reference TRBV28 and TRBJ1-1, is DVKVTQSSRYLVKRTGEKVFLECVQDMDHENMFWYRQDPGLGLRLIYFSYDVKMKEKGDIPEGYSVSREKKERFSLILESASTNQTSMYLCASSFSGGNTEAFFGQGTRLTVV.

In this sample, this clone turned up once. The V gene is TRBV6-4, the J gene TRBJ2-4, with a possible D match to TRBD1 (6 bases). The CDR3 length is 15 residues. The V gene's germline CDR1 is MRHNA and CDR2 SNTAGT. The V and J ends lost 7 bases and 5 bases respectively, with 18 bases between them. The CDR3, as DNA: TGTGCCAGCACTGAAAGAAGGACAGAAGAAAACATTCAGTACTTC. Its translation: CASTERRTEENIQYF.

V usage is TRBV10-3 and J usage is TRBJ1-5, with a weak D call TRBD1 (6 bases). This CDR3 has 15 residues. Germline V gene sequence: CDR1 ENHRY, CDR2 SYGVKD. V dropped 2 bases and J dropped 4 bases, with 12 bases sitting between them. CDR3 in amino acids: CAISEDGQSNQPQHF. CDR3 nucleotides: TGTGCCATCAGTGAGGACGGACAGAGTAATCAGCCCCAGCATTTT.

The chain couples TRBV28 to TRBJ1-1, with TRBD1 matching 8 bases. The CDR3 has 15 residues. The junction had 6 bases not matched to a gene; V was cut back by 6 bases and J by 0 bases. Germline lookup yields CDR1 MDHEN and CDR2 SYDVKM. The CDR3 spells CASRYDRGLNTEAFF. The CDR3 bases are TGTGCCAGCAGGTACGACAGGGGACTGAACACTGAAGCTTTCTTT.

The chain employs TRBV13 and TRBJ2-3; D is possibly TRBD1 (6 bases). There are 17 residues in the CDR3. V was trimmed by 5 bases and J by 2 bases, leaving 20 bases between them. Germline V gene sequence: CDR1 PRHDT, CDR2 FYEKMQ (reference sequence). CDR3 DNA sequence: TGTGCCAGCAGCACCAACCTACGGACAGCTTCCACAGATACGCAGTATTTT. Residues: CASSTNLRTASTDTQYF.

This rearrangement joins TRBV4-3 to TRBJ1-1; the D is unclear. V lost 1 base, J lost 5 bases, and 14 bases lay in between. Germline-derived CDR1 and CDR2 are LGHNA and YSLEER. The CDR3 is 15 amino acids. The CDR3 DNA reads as TGCGCCAGCAGCCAAGGTAAGTCGCCGGGGACTGAAGCTTTCTTT. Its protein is CASSQGKSPGTEAFF.

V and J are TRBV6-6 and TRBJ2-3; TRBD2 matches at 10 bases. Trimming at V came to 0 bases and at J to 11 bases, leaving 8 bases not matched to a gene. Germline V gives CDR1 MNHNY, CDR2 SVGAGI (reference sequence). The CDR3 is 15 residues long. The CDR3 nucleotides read TGTGCCAGCAGTTACTCGCGCCCTAGCGGGGGTGAGCAGTATTTT. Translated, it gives CASSYSRPSGGEQYF.

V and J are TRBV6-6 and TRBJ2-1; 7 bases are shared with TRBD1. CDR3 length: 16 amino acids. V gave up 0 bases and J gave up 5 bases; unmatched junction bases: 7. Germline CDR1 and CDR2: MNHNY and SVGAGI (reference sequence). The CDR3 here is CASSYSTGNLDNEQFF. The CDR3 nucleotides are TGTGCCAGCAGTTACTCGACAGGGAACCTAGACAATGAGCAGTTCTTC.

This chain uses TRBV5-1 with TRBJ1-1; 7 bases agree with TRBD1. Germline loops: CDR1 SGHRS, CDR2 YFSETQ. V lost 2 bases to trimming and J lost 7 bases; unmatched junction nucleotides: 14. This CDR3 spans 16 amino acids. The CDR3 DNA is TGCGCCAGCAGCTTCATCTACAGGGGCCCCAGGTATGAAGCTTTCTTT. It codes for CASSFIYRGPRYEAFF.

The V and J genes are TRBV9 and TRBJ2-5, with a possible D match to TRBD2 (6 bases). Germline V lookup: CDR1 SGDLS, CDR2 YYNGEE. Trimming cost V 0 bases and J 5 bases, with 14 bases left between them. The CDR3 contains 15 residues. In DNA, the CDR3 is TGTGCCAGCAGCGTAGTTACAGGACGGGGGGAGACCCAGTACTTC. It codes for CASSVVTGRGETQYF.

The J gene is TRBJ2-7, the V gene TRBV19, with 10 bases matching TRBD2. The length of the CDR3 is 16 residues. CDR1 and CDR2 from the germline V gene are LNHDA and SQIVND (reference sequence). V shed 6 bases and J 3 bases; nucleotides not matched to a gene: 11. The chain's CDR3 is CASSPTGTSAVYEQYV. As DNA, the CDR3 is TGTGCCAGTAGCCCAACCGGGACTAGCGCCGTCTACGAGCAGTACGTC.

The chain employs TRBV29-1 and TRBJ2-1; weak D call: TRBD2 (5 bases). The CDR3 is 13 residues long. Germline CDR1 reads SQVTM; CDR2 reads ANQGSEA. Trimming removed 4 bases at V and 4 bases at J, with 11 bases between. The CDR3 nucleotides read TGCAGCGTTGCCGGGGTCGCTTACAATGAGCAGTTCTTC. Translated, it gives CSVAGVAYNEQFF.

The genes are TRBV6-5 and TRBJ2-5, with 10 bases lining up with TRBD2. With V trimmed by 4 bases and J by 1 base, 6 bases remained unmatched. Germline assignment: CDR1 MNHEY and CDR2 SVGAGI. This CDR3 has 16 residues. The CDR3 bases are TGTGCCAGCAGTTCGCTAGCGGGGGTGATCCAAGAGACCCAGTACTTC. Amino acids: CASSSLAGVIQETQYF.

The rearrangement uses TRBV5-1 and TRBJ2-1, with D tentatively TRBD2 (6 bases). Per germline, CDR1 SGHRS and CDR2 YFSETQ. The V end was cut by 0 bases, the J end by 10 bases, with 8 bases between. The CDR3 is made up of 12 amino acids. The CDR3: CASSLVRGEQFF. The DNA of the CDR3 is TGCGCCAGCAGCTTGGTGCGGGGCGAGCAGTTCTTC.

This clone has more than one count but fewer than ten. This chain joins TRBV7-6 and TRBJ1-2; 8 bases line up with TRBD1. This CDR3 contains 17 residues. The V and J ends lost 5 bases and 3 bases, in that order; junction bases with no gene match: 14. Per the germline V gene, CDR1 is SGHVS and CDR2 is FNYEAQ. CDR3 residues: CASSEIMSRGRHYGYTF. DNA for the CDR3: TGTGCCAGCAGCGAGATAATGAGCAGGGGGCGCCACTATGGCTACACCTTC.

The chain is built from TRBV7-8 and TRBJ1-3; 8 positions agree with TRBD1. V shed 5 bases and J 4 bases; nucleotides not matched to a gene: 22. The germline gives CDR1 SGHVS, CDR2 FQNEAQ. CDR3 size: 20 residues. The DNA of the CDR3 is TGTGCCAGCAGCCTACACCAGGGACAGGCTCAAGTGGCCGGGGGAAACACCATATATTTT. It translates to CASSLHQGQAQVAGGNTIYF.